A selection of T cell receptor beta chains follows, all from one sample in a study of T cell repertoires in cytomegalovirus infection. TCRdb independently ran MiXCR on the reads; one entry per CDR3 protein. This sample has under 200,000 distinct CDR3 sequences, with roughly 9.8% found just once. The sample taken for sequencing was PBMCs. The receptors were sampled from a human donor in good health (CMV status not recorded). Some clones in this sample may be carry-over from other donors' samples. Each CDR3 is given with its conserved first and last residue. A D gene is named only where the DNA matches it firmly. Clone size is stated in some rows and not others, as once, few, many or a class when expanded.

v_gene: TRBV2; abundance: -; d_gene: -; j_gene: TRBJ1-2; CDR3aa: CASSEVTTLGRGYTF; CDR3nt: TGTGCCAGCAGTGAAGTGACGACCTTGGGTAGAGGCTACACCTTC
v_gene: TRBV20-1; abundance: -; d_gene: TRBD2; j_gene: TRBJ2-2; CDR3aa: CSARYNTGTSGRARTGELFF; CDR3nt: TGCAGTGCTAGATACAATACCGGGACTAGCGGGAGGGCCAGGACCGGGGAGCTGTTTTTT
v_gene: TRBV5-6; abundance: few; d_gene: -; j_gene: TRBJ1-2; CDR3aa: CASSFFDRSYGYTF; CDR3nt: TGTGCCAGCAGCTTTTTTGACAGAAGCTATGGCTACACCTTC
v_gene: TRBV7-8; abundance: many; d_gene: TRBD1; j_gene: TRBJ2-1; CDR3aa: CASSRRQGSSYNEQFF; CDR3nt: TGTGCCAGCAGCCGGAGACAGGGCTCCTCCTACAATGAGCAGTTCTTC
v_gene: TRBV28; abundance: many; d_gene: -; j_gene: TRBJ1-2; CDR3aa: CASSLYVQNYGYTF; CDR3nt: TGTGCCAGCAGTTTATACGTACAGAACTATGGCTACACCTTC
v_gene: TRBV7-2; abundance: many; d_gene: TRBD2; j_gene: TRBJ2-4; CDR3aa: CASSRGVAEKNIQYF; CDR3nt: TGTGCCAGCAGCCGGGGGGTAGCGGAGAAAAACATTCAGTACTTC
v_gene: TRBV9; abundance: -; d_gene: -; j_gene: TRBJ1-1; CDR3aa: CASSVVSTEAFF; CDR3nt: TGTGCCAGCAGCGTAGTCAGCACTGAAGCTTTCTTT
v_gene: TRBV28; abundance: few; d_gene: -; j_gene: TRBJ1-2; CDR3aa: CASSSDRGYTF; CDR3nt: TGTGCCAGCAGTTCCGACCGTGGCTACACCTTC
v_gene: TRBV23-1; abundance: few; d_gene: TRBD1; j_gene: TRBJ1-1; CDR3aa: CASSQTANRGLANTEAFF; CDR3nt: TGCGCCAGCAGTCAAACCGCGAACAGGGGGCTGGCGAACACTGAAGCTTTCTTT
v_gene: TRBV7-6; abundance: -; d_gene: -; j_gene: TRBJ1-1; CDR3aa: CASSPTANTEAFF; CDR3nt: TGTGCCAGCAGCCCCACAGCCAACACTGAAGCTTTCTTT
v_gene: TRBV7-8; abundance: many; d_gene: -; j_gene: TRBJ2-7; CDR3aa: CASRTGPTAYEQYF; CDR3nt: TGTGCCAGTCGGACCGGGCCAACGGCCTACGAGCAGTACTTC
v_gene: TRBV4-1; abundance: -; d_gene: -; j_gene: TRBJ2-5; CDR3aa: CASSQEVGGPQEPQYF; CDR3nt: TGCGCCAGCAGCCAAGAGGTAGGGGGACCTCAAGAACCCCAGTACTTC
v_gene: TRBV19; abundance: -; d_gene: TRBD1; j_gene: TRBJ2-5; CDR3aa: CASSTPTGTVQETQYF; CDR3nt: TGTGCCAGTAGTACCCCCACCGGGACAGTACAAGAGACCCAGTACTTC
v_gene: TRBV5-1; abundance: -; d_gene: -; j_gene: TRBJ2-6; CDR3aa: CASSLQGIPGANVLTF; CDR3nt: TGCGCCAGCAGCCTACAGGGAATTCCTGGGGCCAACGTCCTGACTTTC
v_gene: TRBV15; abundance: few; d_gene: -; j_gene: TRBJ1-1; CDR3aa: CATNARVNTEAFF; CDR3nt: TGTGCCACCAACGCCAGGGTGAACACTGAAGCTTTCTTT
v_gene: TRBV27; abundance: few; d_gene: TRBD1; j_gene: TRBJ2-7; CDR3aa: CASSLGTGGDYEQYF; CDR3nt: TGTGCCAGCAGTCTCGGGACAGGGGGCGACTACGAGCAGTACTTC
v_gene: TRBV7-9; abundance: -; d_gene: TRBD2; j_gene: TRBJ2-2; CDR3aa: CASSEREAGTGELFF; CDR3nt: TGTGCCAGCAGCGAGCGGGAGGCCGGCACCGGGGAGCTGTTTTTT
v_gene: TRBV6-2/TRBV6-3; abundance: many; d_gene: -; j_gene: TRBJ2-1; CDR3aa: CASSSQTYSSYNEQFF; CDR3nt: TGTGCCAGCAGTTCCCAGACGTATAGCTCCTACAATGAGCAGTTCTTC
v_gene: TRBV12-3/TRBV12-4; abundance: -; d_gene: TRBD2; j_gene: TRBJ2-3; CDR3aa: CASSDVGLDGTDTQYF; CDR3nt: TGTGCCAGCAGTGATGTAGGACTAGACGGCACAGATACGCAGTATTTT
v_gene: TRBV10-2; abundance: few; d_gene: -; j_gene: TRBJ1-2; CDR3aa: CASSETAGNDGYTF; CDR3nt: TGCGCCAGCAGTGAGACGGCGGGAAACGATGGCTACACCTTC